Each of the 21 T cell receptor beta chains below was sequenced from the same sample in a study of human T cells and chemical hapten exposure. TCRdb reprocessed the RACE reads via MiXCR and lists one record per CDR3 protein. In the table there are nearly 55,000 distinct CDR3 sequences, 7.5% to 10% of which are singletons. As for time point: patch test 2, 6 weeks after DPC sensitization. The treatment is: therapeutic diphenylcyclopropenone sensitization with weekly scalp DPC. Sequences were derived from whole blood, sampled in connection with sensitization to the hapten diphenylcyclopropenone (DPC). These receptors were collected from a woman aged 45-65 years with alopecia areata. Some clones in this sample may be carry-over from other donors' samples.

CDR3 loop: CSASSLAEGSRETQYF. CDR3 DNA: TGCAGTGCTAGTTCCCTCGCGGAGGGGAGCAGAGAGACCCAGTACTTC. The chain uses TRBV20-1 and TRBJ2-5; perhaps TRBD2 as D (6 bases). Germline V gene data show CDR1 as DFQATT and CDR2 as SNEGSKA (reference sequence). This CDR3 is 16 amino acids long. V was trimmed by 3 bases and J by 4 bases, leaving 21 bases between them.

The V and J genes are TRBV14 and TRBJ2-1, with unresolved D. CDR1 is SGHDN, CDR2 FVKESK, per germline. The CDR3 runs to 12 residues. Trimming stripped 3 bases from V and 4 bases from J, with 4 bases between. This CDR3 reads CASSHGYNEQFF. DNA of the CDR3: TGTGCCAGCAGCCATGGATACAATGAGCAGTTCTTC.

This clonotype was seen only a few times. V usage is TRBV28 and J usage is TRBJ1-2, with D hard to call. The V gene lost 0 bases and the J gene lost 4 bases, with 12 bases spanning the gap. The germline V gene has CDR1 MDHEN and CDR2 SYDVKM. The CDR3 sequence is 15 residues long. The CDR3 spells CASSLWHPRSYGYTF. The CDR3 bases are TGTGCCAGCAGTTTATGGCACCCCCGAAGCTATGGCTACACCTTC.

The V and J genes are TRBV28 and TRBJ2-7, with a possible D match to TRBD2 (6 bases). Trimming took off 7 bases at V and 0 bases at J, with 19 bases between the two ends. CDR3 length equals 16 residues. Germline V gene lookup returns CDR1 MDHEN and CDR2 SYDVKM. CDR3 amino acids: CASTLGGAGLSYEQYF. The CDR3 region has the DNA TGTGCCAGCACCCTTGGAGGGGCCGGCCTCTCCTACGAGCAGTACTTC.

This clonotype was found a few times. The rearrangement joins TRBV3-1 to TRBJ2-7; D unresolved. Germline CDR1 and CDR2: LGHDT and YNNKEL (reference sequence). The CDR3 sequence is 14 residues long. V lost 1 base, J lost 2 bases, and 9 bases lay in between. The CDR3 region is CASSQGYPTYEQYF. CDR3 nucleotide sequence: TGTGCCAGCAGCCAAGGGTACCCCACCTACGAGCAGTACTTC.

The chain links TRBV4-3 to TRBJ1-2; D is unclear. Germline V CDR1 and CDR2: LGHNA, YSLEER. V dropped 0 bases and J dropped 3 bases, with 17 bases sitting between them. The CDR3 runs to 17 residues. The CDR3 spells CASSQELTARRHYGYTF. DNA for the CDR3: TGCGCCAGCAGCCAAGAACTTACCGCCAGGCGCCACTATGGCTACACCTTC.

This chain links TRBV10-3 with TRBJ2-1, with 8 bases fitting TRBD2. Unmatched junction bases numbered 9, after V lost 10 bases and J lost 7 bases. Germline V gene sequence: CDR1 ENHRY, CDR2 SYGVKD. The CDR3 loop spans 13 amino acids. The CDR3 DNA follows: TGTGCCACTCGAGAGCGGGAGAGAAATGAGCAGTTCTTC. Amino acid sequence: CATRERERNEQFF.

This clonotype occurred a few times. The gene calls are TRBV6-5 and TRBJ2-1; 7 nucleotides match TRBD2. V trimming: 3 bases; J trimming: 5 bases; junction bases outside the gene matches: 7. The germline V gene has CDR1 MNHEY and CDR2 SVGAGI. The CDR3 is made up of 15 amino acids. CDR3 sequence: CASSYWWEGNNEQFF. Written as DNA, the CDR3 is TGTGCCAGCAGTTATTGGTGGGAGGGTAACAATGAGCAGTTCTTC.

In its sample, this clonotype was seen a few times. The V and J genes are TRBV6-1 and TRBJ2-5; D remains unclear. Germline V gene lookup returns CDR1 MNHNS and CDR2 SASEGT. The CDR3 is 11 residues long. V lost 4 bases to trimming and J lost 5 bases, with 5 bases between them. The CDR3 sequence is CASSATETQYF. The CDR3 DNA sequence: TGTGCCAGCAGTGCTACCGAGACCCAGTACTTC.

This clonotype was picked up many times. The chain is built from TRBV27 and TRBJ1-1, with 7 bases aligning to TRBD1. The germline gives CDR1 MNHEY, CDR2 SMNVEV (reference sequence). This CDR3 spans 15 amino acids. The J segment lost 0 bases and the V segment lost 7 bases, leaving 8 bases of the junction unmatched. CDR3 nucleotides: TGTGCCAGCAAAAGAGGGGGCATCATGAACACTGAAGCTTTCTTT. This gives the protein CASKRGGIMNTEAFF.

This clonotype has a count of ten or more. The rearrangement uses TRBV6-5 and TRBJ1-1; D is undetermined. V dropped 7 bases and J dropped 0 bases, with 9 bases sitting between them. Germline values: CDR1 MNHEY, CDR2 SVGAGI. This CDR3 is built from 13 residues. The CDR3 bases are TGTGCCAGCATTAATCCTATGAACACTGAAGCTTTCTTT. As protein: CASINPMNTEAFF.

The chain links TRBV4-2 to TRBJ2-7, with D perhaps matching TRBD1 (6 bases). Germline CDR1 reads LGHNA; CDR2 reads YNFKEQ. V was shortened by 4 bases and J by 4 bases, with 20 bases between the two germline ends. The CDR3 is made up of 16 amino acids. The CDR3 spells CASSPGQLSTIYEQYF. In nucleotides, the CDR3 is TGTGCCAGCAGCCCAGGACAGCTCTCGACAATTTACGAGCAGTACTTC.

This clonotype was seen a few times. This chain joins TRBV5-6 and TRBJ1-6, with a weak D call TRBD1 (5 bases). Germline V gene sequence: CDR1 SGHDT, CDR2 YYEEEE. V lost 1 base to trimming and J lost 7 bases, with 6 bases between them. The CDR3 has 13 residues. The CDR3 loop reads CASSLRTNSPLHF. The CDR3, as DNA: TGTGCCAGCAGCTTGAGGACAAATTCACCCCTCCACTTT.

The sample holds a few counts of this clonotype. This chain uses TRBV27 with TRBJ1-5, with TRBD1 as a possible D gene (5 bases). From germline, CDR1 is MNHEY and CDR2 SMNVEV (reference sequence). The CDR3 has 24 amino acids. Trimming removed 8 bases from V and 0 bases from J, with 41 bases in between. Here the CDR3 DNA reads TGTGCCAGCTCAATTGCCCAGAGGGAGGATGTGACAGCGGAATATCGATATAGCAATCAGCCCCAGCATTTT. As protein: CASSIAQREDVTAEYRYSNQPQHF.

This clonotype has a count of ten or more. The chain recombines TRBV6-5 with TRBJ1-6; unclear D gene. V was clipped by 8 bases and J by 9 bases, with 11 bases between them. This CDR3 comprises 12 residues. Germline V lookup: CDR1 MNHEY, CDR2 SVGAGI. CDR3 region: CASSGNASPLHF. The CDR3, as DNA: TGTGCCAGCTCGGGTAATGCTTCACCCCTCCACTTT.

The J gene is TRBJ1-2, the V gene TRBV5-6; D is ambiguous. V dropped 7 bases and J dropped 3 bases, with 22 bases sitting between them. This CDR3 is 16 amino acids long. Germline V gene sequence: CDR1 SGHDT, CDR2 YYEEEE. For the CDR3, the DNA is TGTGCCAGCGCCCCCTTGGATAGCCAACTCTACTATGGCTACACCTTC. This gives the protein CASAPLDSQLYYGYTF.

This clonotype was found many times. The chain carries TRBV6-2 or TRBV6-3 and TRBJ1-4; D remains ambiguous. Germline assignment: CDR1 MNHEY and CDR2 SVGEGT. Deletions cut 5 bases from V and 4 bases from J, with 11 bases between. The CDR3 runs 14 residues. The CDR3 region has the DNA TGTGCCAGCAGTGGAAATAGAGTTAATGAAAAACTGTTTTTT. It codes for CASSGNRVNEKLFF.

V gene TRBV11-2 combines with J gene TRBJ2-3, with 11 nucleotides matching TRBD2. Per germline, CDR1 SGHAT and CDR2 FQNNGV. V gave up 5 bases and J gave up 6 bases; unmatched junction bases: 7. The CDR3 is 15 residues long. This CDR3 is CASSLAGGPADTQYF. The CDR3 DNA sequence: TGTGCCAGCAGCCTAGCGGGGGGCCCCGCGGATACGCAGTATTTT.

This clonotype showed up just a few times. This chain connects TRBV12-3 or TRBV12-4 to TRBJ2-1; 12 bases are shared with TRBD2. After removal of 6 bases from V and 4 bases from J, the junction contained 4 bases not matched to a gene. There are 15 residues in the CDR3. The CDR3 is CASSSSGGGYNEQFF. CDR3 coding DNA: TGTGCCAGCAGCTCTAGCGGGGGGGGATACAATGAGCAGTTCTTC.

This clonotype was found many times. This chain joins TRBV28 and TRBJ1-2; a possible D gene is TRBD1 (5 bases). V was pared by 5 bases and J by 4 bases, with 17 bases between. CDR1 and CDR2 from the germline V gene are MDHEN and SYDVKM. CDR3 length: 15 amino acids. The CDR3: CASSPGPISTYGYTF. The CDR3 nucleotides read TGTGCCAGCAGTCCGGGACCCATTTCAACCTATGGCTACACCTTC.

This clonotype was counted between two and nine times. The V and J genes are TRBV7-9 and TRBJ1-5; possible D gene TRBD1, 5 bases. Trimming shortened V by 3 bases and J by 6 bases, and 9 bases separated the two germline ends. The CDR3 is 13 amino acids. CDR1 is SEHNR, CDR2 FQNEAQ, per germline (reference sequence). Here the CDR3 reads CASSFEGSQPQHF. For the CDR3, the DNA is TGTGCCAGCAGCTTCGAGGGGAGTCAGCCCCAGCATTTT. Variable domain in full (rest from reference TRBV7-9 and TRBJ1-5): DTGVSQNPRHKITKRGQNVTFRCDPISEHNRLYWYRQTLGQGPEFLTYFQNEAQLEKSRLLSDRFSAERPKGSFSTLEIQRTEQGDSAMYLCASSFEGSQPQHFGDGTRLSIL.